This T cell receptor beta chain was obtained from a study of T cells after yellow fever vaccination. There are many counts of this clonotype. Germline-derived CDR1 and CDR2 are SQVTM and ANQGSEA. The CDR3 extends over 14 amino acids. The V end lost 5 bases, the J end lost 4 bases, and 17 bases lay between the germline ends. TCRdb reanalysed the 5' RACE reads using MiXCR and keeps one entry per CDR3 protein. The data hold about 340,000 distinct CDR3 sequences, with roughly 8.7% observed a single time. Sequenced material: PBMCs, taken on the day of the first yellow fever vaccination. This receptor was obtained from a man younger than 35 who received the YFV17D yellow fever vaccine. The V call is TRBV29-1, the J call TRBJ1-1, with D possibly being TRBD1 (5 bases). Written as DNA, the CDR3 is TGCAGCGTTAGTAAGGGGCGAAGGAGCACTGAAGCTTTCTTT. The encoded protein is CSVSKGRRSTEAFF.